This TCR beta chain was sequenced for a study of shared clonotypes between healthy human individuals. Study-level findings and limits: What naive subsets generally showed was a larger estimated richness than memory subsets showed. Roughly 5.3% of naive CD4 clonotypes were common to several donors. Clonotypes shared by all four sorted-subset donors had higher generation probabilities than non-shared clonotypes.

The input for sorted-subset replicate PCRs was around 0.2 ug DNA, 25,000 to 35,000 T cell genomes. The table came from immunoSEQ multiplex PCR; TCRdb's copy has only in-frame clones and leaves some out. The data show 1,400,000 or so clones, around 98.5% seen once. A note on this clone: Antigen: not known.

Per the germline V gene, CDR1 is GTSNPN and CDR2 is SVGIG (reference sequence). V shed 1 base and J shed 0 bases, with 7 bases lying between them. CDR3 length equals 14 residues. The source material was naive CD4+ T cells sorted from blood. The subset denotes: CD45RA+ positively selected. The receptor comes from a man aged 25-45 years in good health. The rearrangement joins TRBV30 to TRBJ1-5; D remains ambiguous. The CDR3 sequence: CAWSAGDSNQPQHF. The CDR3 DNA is TGTGCCTGGAGTGCCGGGGATAGCAATCAGCCCCAGCATTTT.